These 14 T cell receptor beta chains were sequenced from one sample in a study of blood T cell repertoires in COVID-19. Method: immunoSEQ multiplex PCR; TCRdb's copy keeps in-frame clones and lacks some. Among around 700,000 clones listed, around 89% were seen once. The sequencing input was peripheral blood. The receptors were sampled from a woman between 18 and 29 years old with acute or convalescent COVID-19.

The rearrangement links TRBV20-1 to TRBJ1-1, with 8 positions matching TRBD1. The germline CDR1 and CDR2 sequences are DFQATT and SNEGSKA (reference sequence). Trimming removed 3 bases from V and 5 bases from J; junction bases left unmatched: 8. The CDR3 has 14 residues. CDR3 DNA: TGCAGTGCTAGTACCAGCAGGGGGCAAACTGAAGCTTTCTTT. This encodes CSASTSRGQTEAFF.

The CDR3 DNA sequence: TGTGCCAGCAGCTTAACGGCGGAGGACACAGATACGCAGTATTTT. Its translation is CASSLTAEDTDTQYF. The J gene is TRBJ2-3, the V gene TRBV11-3; a possible D gene is TRBD2 (5 bases). Germline CDR1 reads SGHNT; CDR2 reads YENEEA. V dropped 2 bases and J dropped 2 bases, with 11 bases sitting between them. The CDR3 has 15 residues.

CDR3 residues: CAGREVNLGSPLHF. The DNA of the CDR3 is TGTGCCGGTCGGGAAGTCAACCTGGGCTCACCCCTCCACTTT. The chain has TRBV2 and TRBJ1-6; no clear D. V lost 11 bases and J lost 10, with 21 bases in between. The V gene's germline CDR1 is SNHLY and CDR2 FYNNEI. The CDR3 is 14 amino acids.

This clone was counted a single time. The chain couples TRBV29-1 to TRBJ1-4, with D perhaps TRBD1 (5 bases). Trimming removed 7 bases from V and 4 bases from J, with 10 bases in between. Germline CDR1 and CDR2: SQVTM and ANQGSEA. There are 12 residues in the CDR3. The CDR3 sequence is CSAGHNNEKLFF. CDR3 DNA sequence: TGCAGCGCAGGACACAATAATGAAAAACTGTTTTTT. Based on the CDR3 plus reference TRBV29-1 and TRBJ1-4, the full variable domain is SAVISQKPSRDICQRGTSLTIQCQVDSQVTMMFWYRQQPGQSLTLIATANQGSEATYESGFVIDKFPISRPNLTFSTLTVSNMSPEDSSIYLCSAGHNNEKLFFGSGTQLSVL.

The rearrangement joins TRBV4-2 to TRBJ2-1, with D tentatively TRBD2 (5 bases). The CDR3 totals 14 residues. Germline V gives CDR1 LGHNA, CDR2 YNFKEQ. V was cut by 0 bases and J by 8 bases, with 11 bases left in between. This chain's CDR3 is CASSQERLGDEQFF. CDR3 DNA: TGTGCCAGCAGCCAAGAGCGACTCGGGGATGAGCAGTTCTTC.

This clone was found a few times. V is TRBV27 and J is TRBJ2-5; TRBD2 aligns across 13 bases. CDR1 and CDR2 from the germline V gene are MNHEY and SMNVEV (reference sequence). The V segment lost 6 bases and the J segment 4 bases; nucleotides outside the gene matches: 8. The CDR3 is made up of 16 amino acids. The CDR3 sequence is CASSPRLAGGPETQYF. CDR3 DNA sequence: TGTGCCAGCAGCCCAAGACTAGCGGGGGGTCCAGAGACCCAGTACTTC.

CDR3 in amino acids: CASSQAGTGVTEAFF. CDR3 bases: TGTGCCAGCAGCCAGGCCGGGACAGGGGTCACTGAAGCTTTCTTT. The gene calls are TRBV14 and TRBJ1-1; 10 bases are shared with TRBD1. Germline assignment: CDR1 SGHDN and CDR2 FVKESK. The CDR3 extends over 15 amino acids. The V and J ends lost 3 bases and 4 bases, in that order; junction bases with no gene match: 5. The full variable domain, completed using reference TRBV14 and TRBJ1-1, is EAGVTQFPSHSVIEKGQTVTLRCDPISGHDNLYWYRRVMGKEIKFLLHFVKESKQDESGMPNNRFLAERTGGTYSTLKVQPAELEDSGVYFCASSQAGTGVTEAFFGQGTRLTVV.

The chain carries TRBV5-1 and TRBJ2-7, with 8 bases identical to TRBD1. Germline values: CDR1 SGHRS, CDR2 YFSETQ. The CDR3 is 14 amino acids. V trimming: 4 bases; J trimming: 7 bases; junction bases outside the gene matches: 10. The CDR3 loop is CASSAEDRVREQYF. The CDR3 DNA is TGCGCCAGCAGCGCAGAGGACAGGGTCAGGGAGCAGTACTTC.

The rearrangement joins TRBV6-6 to TRBJ1-1, with 8 nucleotides matching TRBD1. The junction had 6 bases not matched to a gene; V was cut back by 2 bases and J by 1 base. Germline V gives CDR1 MNHNY, CDR2 SVGAGI (reference sequence). The length of the CDR3 is 16 residues. The CDR3 DNA is TGTGCCAGCAGTTACGGAAGGACAGGGAGGAACACTGAAGCTTTCTTT. Protein product: CASSYGRTGRNTEAFF.

V usage is TRBV3-1 (or the pseudogene TRBV3-2) and J usage is TRBJ1-2; no clear D gene. The CDR3 is 15 residues long. Trimming shortened V by 4 bases and J by 4 bases, and 16 bases separated the two germline ends. The germline V gene has CDR1 LGHDT and CDR2 YNNKEL (reference sequence). Here the CDR3 DNA reads TGTGCCAGCAGCCCCCTAAGCGCGGGCGGCTATGGCTACACCTTC. It is translated as CASSPLSAGGYGYTF.

The rearrangement joins TRBV11-2 to TRBJ2-7; tentatively, D is TRBD1 (6 bases). Germline CDR1 is SGHAT and CDR2 is FQNNGV. The V and J ends lost 0 bases and 3 bases respectively, with 15 bases between them. The CDR3 spans 16 residues. CDR3 bases: TGTGCCAGCAGCTTAGATAAGGGGGATTCACTCTACGAGCAGTACTTC. Encoded protein: CASSLDKGDSLYEQYF.

The chain recombines TRBV28 with TRBJ1-2; D is possibly TRBD1 (6 bases). CDR1 and CDR2 from the germline V gene are MDHEN and SYDVKM. V shed 3 bases and J shed 4 bases, with 15 bases lying between them. The CDR3 has 15 residues. The CDR3 DNA follows: TGTGCCAGCAGTTTCTCGGGGGGCGCCAGCTATGGCTACACCTTC. This encodes CASSFSGGASYGYTF.

This sequence joins TRBV19 and TRBJ1-1; D might be TRBD1 (6 bases). CDR3 length equals 15 residues. V was trimmed by 1 base and J by 4 bases, leaving 13 bases between them. The V gene's germline CDR1 is LNHDA and CDR2 SQIVND (reference sequence). The CDR3 DNA reads TGTGCCAGTAGTATAGTTAAGGGGGTCATCACTGAAGCTTTCTTT. Amino acid sequence: CASSIVKGVITEAFF.

This chain connects TRBV5-1 to TRBJ1-3; 9 bases are a match to TRBD1. There are 16 residues in the CDR3. Trimming at V came to 3 bases and at J to 2 bases, leaving 6 bases not matched to a gene. Germline-derived CDR1 and CDR2 are SGHRS and YFSETQ. CDR3 amino acids: CASSSPGQGPGNTIYF. CDR3 bases: TGCGCCAGCAGCTCTCCGGGACAGGGCCCTGGAAACACCATATATTTT. The full variable domain, rest sourced from reference TRBV5-1 and TRBJ1-3, is KAGVTQTPRYLIKTRGQQVTLSCSPISGHRSVSWYQQTPGQGLQFLFEYFSETQRNKGNFPGRFSGRQFSNSRSEMNVSTLELGDSALYLCASSSPGQGPGNTIYFGEGSWLTVV.